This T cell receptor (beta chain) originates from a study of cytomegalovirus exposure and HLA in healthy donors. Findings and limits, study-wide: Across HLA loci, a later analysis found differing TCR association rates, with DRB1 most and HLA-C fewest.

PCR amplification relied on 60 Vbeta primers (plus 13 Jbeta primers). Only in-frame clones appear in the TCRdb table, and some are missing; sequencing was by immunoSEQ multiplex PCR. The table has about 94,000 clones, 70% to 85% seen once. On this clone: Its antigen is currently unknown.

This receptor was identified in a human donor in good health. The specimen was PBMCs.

The CDR3 bases are TGTGCCTGGGCGTCTGGGGCCAACGTCCTGACTTTC. Protein: CAWASGANVLTF. The J gene is TRBJ2-6, the V gene TRBV30; D remains ambiguous. Trimming pared 5 bases from V and 1 base from J, leaving 3 bases between. The germline V gene has CDR1 GTSNPN and CDR2 SVGIG (reference sequence). This CDR3 is 12 amino acids long.